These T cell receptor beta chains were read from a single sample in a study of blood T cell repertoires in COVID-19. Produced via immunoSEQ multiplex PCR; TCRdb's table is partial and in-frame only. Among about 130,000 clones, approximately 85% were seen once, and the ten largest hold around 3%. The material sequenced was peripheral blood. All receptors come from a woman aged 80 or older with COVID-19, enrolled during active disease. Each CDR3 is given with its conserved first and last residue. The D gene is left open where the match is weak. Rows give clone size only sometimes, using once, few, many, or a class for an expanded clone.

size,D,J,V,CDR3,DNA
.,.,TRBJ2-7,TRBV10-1,CANDRGLGYEQYF,TGCGCCAACGATAGGGGACTGGGGTACGAGCAGTACTTC
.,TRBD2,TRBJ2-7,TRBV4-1,CASSQDGGSYEQYF,TGCGCCAGCAGCCAAGATGGCGGGAGCTACGAGCAGTACTTC
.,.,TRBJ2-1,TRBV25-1,CASSGSVHEQFF,TGTGCCAGCAGTGGTAGCGTCCATGAGCAGTTCTTC
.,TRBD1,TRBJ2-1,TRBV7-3,CASSLVGGLDNEQFF,TGTGCCAGCAGCTTAGTAGGGGGCTTGGACAATGAGCAGTTCTTC
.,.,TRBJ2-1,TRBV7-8,CASSPLGSRNEQFF,TGTGCCAGCAGCCCCCTCGGGAGTCGGAATGAGCAGTTCTTC
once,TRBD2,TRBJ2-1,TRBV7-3,CASSSQRDSYNEQFF,TGTGCCAGCAGCTCACAGCGGGACTCCTACAATGAGCAGTTCTTC
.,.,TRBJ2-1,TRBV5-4,CASSIRGVNNEQFF,TGTGCCAGCAGCATCCGCGGGGTTAACAATGAGCAGTTCTTC
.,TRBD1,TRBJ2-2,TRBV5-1,CASSRTGDRTGELFF,TGCGCCAGCAGCCGAACAGGGGATCGGACCGGGGAGCTGTTTTTT
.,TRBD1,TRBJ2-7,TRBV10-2,CASRKTGGPYEQYF,TGCGCCAGCAGAAAGACAGGGGGTCCCTACGAGCAGTACTTC
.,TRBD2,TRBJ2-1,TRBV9,CASSVRSSGTGSYNEQFF,TGTGCCAGCAGCGTACGTTCCAGCGGGACTGGGTCCTACAATGAGCAGTTCTTC
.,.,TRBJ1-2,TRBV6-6,CASSYTAQANYGYTF,TGTGCCAGCAGTTACACAGCCCAGGCTAACTATGGCTACACCTTC
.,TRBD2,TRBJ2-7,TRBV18,CASSPGLAGLYEQYF,TGTGCCAGCTCACCAGGACTAGCGGGATTGTACGAGCAGTACTTC
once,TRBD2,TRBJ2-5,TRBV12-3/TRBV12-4,CASSFTSGETQYF,TGTGCCAGCAGTTTCACTAGCGGAGAGACCCAGTACTTC
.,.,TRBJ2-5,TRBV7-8,CASSLGDIQETQYF,TGTGCCAGCAGCTTAGGGGACATCCAAGAGACCCAGTACTTC
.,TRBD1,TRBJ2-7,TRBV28,CASRRKGQGNYEQYF,TGTGCCAGCAGACGTAAAGGACAGGGGAACTACGAGCAGTACTTC
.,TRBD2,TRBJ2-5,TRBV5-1,CASSPGGGQETQYF,TGCGCCAGCAGCCCGGGCGGGGGGCAAGAGACCCAGTACTTC
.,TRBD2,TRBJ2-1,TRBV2,CASSGLAGAEQFF,TGTGCCAGCAGTGGGCTAGCGGGAGCTGAGCAGTTCTTC
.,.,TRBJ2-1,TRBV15,CATSPRDTRNEQFF,TGTGCCACCAGCCCCCGGGACACGCGGAATGAGCAGTTCTTC
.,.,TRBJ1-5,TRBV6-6,CASSTTSNQPQHF,TGTGCCAGCAGTACCACAAGCAATCAGCCCCAGCATTTT
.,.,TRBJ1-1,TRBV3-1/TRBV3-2,CASSPGRGEAEDFF,TGTGCCAGCAGCCCGGGACGGGGGGAGGCTGAAGATTTCTTT
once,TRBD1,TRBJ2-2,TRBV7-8,CASSFGTGGMNTGELFF,TGTGCCAGCAGCTTTGGAACAGGGGGCATGAACACCGGGGAGCTGTTTTTT
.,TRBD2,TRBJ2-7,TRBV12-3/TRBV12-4,CASRGLAVYEQYF,TGTGCCAGCAGGGGACTAGCGGTCTACGAGCAGTACTTC
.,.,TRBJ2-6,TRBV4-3,CASSAARDFSSGANVLTF,TGCGCCAGCAGCGCCGCCCGGGACTTCTCCTCTGGGGCCAACGTCCTGACTTTC
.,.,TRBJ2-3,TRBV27,CATAAYRVGENTQYF,TGTGCCACCGCAGCCTACAGGGTAGGTGAAAATACGCAGTATTTT
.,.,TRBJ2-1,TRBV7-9,CASSSIMEASYNEQFF,TGTGCCAGCAGCTCGATTATGGAGGCCTCCTACAATGAGCAGTTCTTC
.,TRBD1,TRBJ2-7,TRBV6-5,CASRRDRGMDEQYF,TGTGCCAGCAGGCGGGACAGGGGTATGGACGAGCAGTACTTC
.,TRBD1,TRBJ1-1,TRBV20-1,CSASLQGAEAFF,TGCAGTGCAAGTCTCCAGGGGGCTGAAGCTTTCTTT
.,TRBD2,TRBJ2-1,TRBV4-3,CASSQDPSGSQFF,TGCGCCAGCAGCCAAGATCCTAGCGGGTCCCAGTTCTTC
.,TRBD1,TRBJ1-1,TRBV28,CASSPWTGGRTEAFF,TGTGCCAGCAGTCCGTGGACAGGGGGTAGGACTGAAGCTTTCTTT
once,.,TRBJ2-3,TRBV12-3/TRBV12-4,CASTRVFTDTQYF,TGTGCCAGCACACGGGTCTTCACAGATACGCAGTATTTT
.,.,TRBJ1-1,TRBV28,CASSLTVNTEAFF,TGTGCCAGCAGTTTAACGGTGAACACTGAAGCTTTCTTT
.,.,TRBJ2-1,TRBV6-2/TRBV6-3,CASSRFRGNEQFF,TGTGCCAGCAGTCGTTTTCGGGGGAATGAGCAGTTCTTC
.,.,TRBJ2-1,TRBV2,CASSFDGASSYNEQFF,TGTGCCAGTTCCTTTGATGGGGCCAGCTCCTACAATGAGCAGTTCTTC
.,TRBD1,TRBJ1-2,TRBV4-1,CASSYTQGQGAGYGYTF,TGCGCCAGCAGCTATACCCAGGGACAGGGGGCGGGTTATGGCTACACCTTC
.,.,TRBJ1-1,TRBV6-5,CASRTGTRSTEAFF,TGTGCCAGCAGAACCGGGACAAGGAGCACTGAAGCTTTCTTT
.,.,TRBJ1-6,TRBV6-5,CASSSSGIANSPLHF,TGTGCCAGCAGTAGCTCCGGGATCGCGAATTCACCCCTCCACTTT
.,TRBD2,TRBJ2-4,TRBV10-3,CAISEPTSGSSNVIQYF,TGTGCCATCAGTGAGCCGACTAGCGGCTCCTCGAACGTCATTCAGTACTTC
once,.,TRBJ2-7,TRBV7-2,CASSLASFRGSEQYF,TGTGCCAGCAGCTTAGCGAGTTTCAGGGGAAGCGAGCAGTACTTC
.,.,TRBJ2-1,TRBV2,CASSESMEQFF,TGTGCCAGCAGTGAATCCATGGAGCAGTTCTTC
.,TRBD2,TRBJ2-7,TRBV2,CASNLAGVSYEQYF,TGTGCCAGCAATCTAGCGGGGGTCTCCTACGAGCAGTACTTC
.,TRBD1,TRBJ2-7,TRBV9,CASSPSTRGSKEGEQYF,TGTGCCAGCAGCCCGAGCACCAGGGGGTCGAAGGAAGGCGAGCAGTACTTC
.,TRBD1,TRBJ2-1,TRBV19,CASSPDRNNEQFF,TGTGCCAGTAGTCCGGACAGGAACAATGAGCAGTTCTTC
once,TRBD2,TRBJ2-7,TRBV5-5,CASSLELPGLATFYEQYF,TGTGCCAGCAGCTTAGAGCTACCGGGACTAGCGACTTTTTACGAGCAGTACTTC
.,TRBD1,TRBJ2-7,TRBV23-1,CASSRRDRTYEQYF,TGCGCCAGCAGTCGCCGGGACAGGACCTACGAGCAGTACTTC